What follows are 29 T cell receptor beta chains derived from one specimen sequenced in a study of cytomegalovirus exposure and HLA in healthy donors. Both 60 Vbeta primers and 13 Jbeta primers went into the PCR. Sequenced by immunoSEQ multiplex PCR; TCRdb stores in-frame clones only, minus some. The sample has about 160,000 clones; roughly 79% are singletons. The sequencing input was PBMCs. All receptors derive from a woman between 50 and 59 years old in good health and CMV-seronegative.

The chain uses TRBV6-1 and TRBJ2-2, with TRBD1 identical over 7 bases. V shed 2 bases, J shed 4 bases, and the junction held 4 bases outside the gene matches. Germline V gene sequence: CDR1 MNHNS, CDR2 SASEGT. The CDR3 runs to 15 residues. The CDR3 region is CASSEQGQVTGELFF. CDR3 DNA: TGTGCCAGCAGTGAACAAGGACAGGTCACCGGGGAGCTGTTTTTT.

This chain uses TRBV10-3 with TRBJ1-1; 7 nucleotides match TRBD1. Trimming took 3 bases from V and 7 from J; bases not matched to a gene: 11. Germline assignment: CDR1 ENHRY and CDR2 SYGVKD. There are 15 residues in the CDR3. CDR3 sequence (DNA): TGTGCCATCAGTGACCCGGACAGGTCGGTAGGTGAAGCTTTCTTT. Translating it yields CAISDPDRSVGEAFF.

The rearrangement joins TRBV11-2 to TRBJ2-1; D possibly corresponds to TRBD2 (6 bases). The CDR3 sequence is 15 residues long. Germline V lookup: CDR1 SGHAT, CDR2 FQNNGV. V lost 2 bases, J lost 3 bases, and 11 bases lay in between. Written as DNA, the CDR3 is TGTGCCAGCAGCTTATCCCCCGGGAGCTACAATGAGCAGTTCTTC. As protein: CASSLSPGSYNEQFF.

This clone appeared a few times. The chain carries TRBV6-6 and TRBJ2-6; 10 nucleotides align to TRBD1. CDR3 size: 16 residues. CDR1 and CDR2 (germline): MNHNY, SVGAGI (reference sequence). The J segment lost 3 bases and the V segment lost 6 bases, leaving 5 bases of the junction unmatched. This chain's CDR3 is CASSLGTGDGANVLTF. The CDR3 DNA reads as TGTGCCAGCAGCCTCGGGACAGGGGATGGGGCCAACGTCCTGACTTTC.

CDR3 sequence (DNA): TGTGCCATTACGGGATTCGACACCGGGGAGCTGTTTTTT. This encodes CAITGFDTGELFF. The rearrangement joins TRBV10-3 to TRBJ2-2, with D possibly matching TRBD2 (5 bases). The CDR3 runs 13 residues. V was cut by 9 bases and J by 3 bases, with 11 bases left in between. Germline CDR1 reads ENHRY; CDR2 reads SYGVKD.

This sequence joins TRBV2 and TRBJ2-7; D is unclear. Germline V gene sequence: CDR1 SNHLY, CDR2 FYNNEI. The CDR3 runs to 11 residues. Trimming shortened V by 5 bases and J by 3 bases, and 5 bases separated the two germline ends. The CDR3 DNA sequence: TGTGCCAGCAGTCCGGGCTACGAGCAGTACTTC. Its protein is CASSPGYEQYF.

The CDR3 sequence: CASSLGGTDSPLHF. As DNA, the CDR3 is TGTGCCAGCAGCTTAGGAGGGACAGATTCACCCCTCCACTTT. The chain has TRBV11-3 and TRBJ1-6, with 7 bases matching TRBD1. The trim removed 1 base at V and 8 bases at J, leaving 2 bases unmatched. This CDR3 is 14 amino acids long. Germline CDR1 and CDR2: SGHNT and YENEEA.

V gene TRBV7-6 combines with J gene TRBJ2-1; D may be TRBD1 (5 bases). Germline V CDR1 and CDR2: SGHVS, FNYEAQ. The V and J ends lost 1 base and 7 bases respectively, with 14 bases between them. There are 15 residues in the CDR3. CDR3 amino acids: CASSLVATALNEQFF. The CDR3 nucleotides read TGTGCCAGCAGCTTAGTCGCGACAGCCCTAAATGAGCAGTTCTTC.

V is TRBV28 and J is TRBJ2-1, with no clear D. Germline V gene data show CDR1 as MDHEN and CDR2 as SYDVKM. V was clipped by 7 bases and J by 9 bases, with 16 bases between them. The CDR3 spans 13 residues. The CDR3 bases are TGTGCCAGCAATCTAGTCGGGTACGGTGAGCAGTTCTTC. This encodes CASNLVGYGEQFF.

J is TRBJ2-2 and V is TRBV6-4; 7 bases are shared with TRBD1. J gave up 1 base and V 6 bases, and 2 bases lay outside the gene matches. Germline CDR1 reads MRHNA; CDR2 reads SNTAGT. There are 14 residues in the CDR3. This CDR3 reads CASRTGMNTGELFF. CDR3 nucleotide sequence: TGTGCCAGCAGGACAGGGATGAACACCGGGGAGCTGTTTTTT.

The gene calls are TRBV15 and TRBJ2-6; D is perhaps TRBD2 (5 bases). Trimming cost V 5 bases and J 0 bases, with 8 bases left between them. Germline CDR1 and CDR2: LNHNV and YYDKDF (reference sequence). The CDR3 is 15 residues long. The CDR3 region is CATSRGSSGANVLTF. DNA for the CDR3: TGTGCCACCAGCCGAGGGAGCTCTGGGGCCAACGTCCTGACTTTC.

The chain couples TRBV5-1 to TRBJ1-6; the D is unclear. This CDR3 region has 16 residues. CDR1 is SGHRS and CDR2 is YFSETQ in the germline V gene. V was shortened by 7 bases and J by 0 bases, with 14 bases between the two germline ends. CDR3 sequence reads: CASSRREDSYNSPLHF. CDR3 coding DNA: TGCGCCAGCTCACGGAGGGAAGACTCCTATAATTCACCCCTCCACTTT.

The genes are TRBV5-1 and TRBJ2-3; 12 bases map to TRBD2. Unmatched junction bases numbered 6, after V lost 7 bases and J lost 6 bases. The V gene's germline CDR1 is SGHRS and CDR2 YFSETQ. This CDR3 has 14 residues. The CDR3 DNA follows: TGCGCCAGCCGACTAGCGGGAGAATGGGATACGCAGTATTTT. Amino acid sequence: CASRLAGEWDTQYF.

The chain employs TRBV7-2 and TRBJ2-5; TRBD2 might be the D (6 bases). The last part of the DNA fits TRBJ2-7 better; the J call may be wrong. The CDR3 sequence is 14 residues long. CDR1 and CDR2 (germline): SGHTA, FQGNSA. This CDR3 reads CASSLNGGTYEQYF. The CDR3 coding sequence is TGTGCCAGCAGCTTAAACGGCGGGACCTACGAGCAGTACTTC.

A few counts support this clone. CDR3: CASSTSGGFSYEQYF. The CDR3 nucleotides read TGTGCCAGCAGCACTAGCGGGGGTTTCTCCTACGAGCAGTACTTC. The rearrangement joins TRBV7-2 to TRBJ2-7, with 11 bases that match TRBD2. V gave up 5 bases and J gave up 0 bases; unmatched junction bases: 3. Germline-derived CDR1 and CDR2 are SGHTA and FQGNSA. This CDR3 comprises 15 residues.

This clone was observed a few times. The chain is built from TRBV18 and TRBJ1-3; D not resolved. The germline V gene encodes CDR1 KGHSH and CDR2 LQKENI. Trimming cost V 4 bases and J 7 bases, with 17 bases left between them. This CDR3 region has 15 residues. The CDR3 spells CASSREELNWNTIYF. The CDR3, as DNA: TGTGCCAGCTCACGAGAGGAACTAAACTGGAACACCATATATTTT.

The chain is built from TRBV6-5 and TRBJ2-3, with 8 bases matching TRBD2. The junction had 6 bases not matched to a gene; V was cut back by 7 bases and J by 9 bases. Germline values: CDR1 MNHEY, CDR2 SVGAGI. This CDR3 has 12 residues. The CDR3 here is CASTSSGQTQYF. The CDR3 nucleotides read TGTGCCAGCACTTCTAGCGGGCAGACGCAGTATTTT.

The genes are TRBV19 and TRBJ1-2; D might be TRBD1 (5 bases). Germline CDR1 reads LNHDA; CDR2 reads SQIVND (reference sequence). Trimming removed 0 bases at V and 4 bases at J, with 6 bases between. The CDR3 covers 13 residues. For the CDR3, the DNA is TGTGCCAGTAGTATAGAAGACAGCTATGGCTACACCTTC. This sequence encodes CASSIEDSYGYTF.

The chain combines TRBV2 with TRBJ2-3; TRBD2 aligns across 7 bases. Germline loops: CDR1 SNHLY, CDR2 FYNNEI. The CDR3 runs 16 residues. J gave up 3 bases and V 4 bases, and 10 bases lay outside the gene matches. The CDR3, as DNA: TGTGCCAGCAGTGGAACCTCGCGGGGGAGTACAGATACGCAGTATTTT. It specifies CASSGTSRGSTDTQYF.

This clone was counted a few times. This chain joins TRBV5-6 and TRBJ2-5; D gene unclear. There are 13 residues in the CDR3. Germline loops: CDR1 SGHDT, CDR2 YYEEEE. Trimming cost V 6 bases and J 2 bases, with 11 bases left between them. CDR3 residues: CASKQVYQETQYF. The CDR3 DNA reads as TGTGCCAGCAAGCAGGTCTATCAAGAGACCCAGTACTTC.

The rearrangement links TRBV25-1 to TRBJ2-5, with D possibly TRBD1 on 5 matching bases. The DNA end lines up better with TRBJ2-7; the J call may be wrong. The germline gives CDR1 MGHDK, CDR2 SYGVNS. CDR3 length: 14 amino acids. The CDR3 spells CASSEWGGNYEQYF. The CDR3 DNA follows: TGTGCCAGCAGTGAATGGGGCGGTAACTACGAGCAGTACTTC.

V is TRBV6-1 and J is TRBJ1-2, with D maybe TRBD1 (6 bases). Germline V gene data show CDR1 as MNHNS and CDR2 as SASEGT. The CDR3 covers 14 residues. Between the trimmed V and J ends, which lost 6 bases and 8 bases, there was a span of 19 bases. CDR3 region: CASSNSGQPRGYTF. The CDR3 DNA follows: TGTGCCAGCAGCAACTCCGGACAGCCTAGAGGCTACACCTTC.

The chain couples TRBV18 to TRBJ2-3; a weak D match, TRBD1 (5 bases). Germline CDR1 and CDR2: KGHSH and LQKENI. This CDR3 is 14 amino acids long. Trimming removed 1 base from V and 3 bases from J, with 8 bases in between. The CDR3 sequence is CASSPQGKTDTQYF. DNA for the CDR3: TGTGCCAGCTCACCACAGGGGAAAACAGATACGCAGTATTTT.

This sequence joins TRBV19 and TRBJ1-2; 7 bases fit TRBD1. This CDR3 has 15 amino acids. In germline, CDR1 is LNHDA, CDR2 SQIVND (reference sequence). The J segment lost 3 bases and the V segment lost 7 bases, leaving 11 bases of the junction unmatched. For the CDR3, the DNA is TGTGCCAGTAAATATTTCACAGGGGCCGACTATGGCTACACCTTC. Amino acid sequence: CASKYFTGADYGYTF.

This clone appeared once. V and J are TRBV7-2 and TRBJ2-3, with TRBD2 matching 12 bases. The CDR3 contains 16 residues. Germline V gene sequence: CDR1 SGHTA, CDR2 FQGNSA. V dropped 5 bases and J dropped 5; count of bases not matched to a gene: 8. The CDR3 here is CASSPSSGGARDTQYF. CDR3 nucleotide sequence: TGTGCCAGCAGCCCGTCTAGCGGGGGGGCGAGAGATACGCAGTATTTT.

V and J are TRBV5-4 and TRBJ2-1; 12 nucleotides match TRBD2. The ends lost 3 bases at V and 0 bases at J; junction bases unmatched: 10. Germline CDR1 SGHNT, CDR2 YYREEE (reference sequence). CDR3 length: 19 amino acids. The CDR3 loop is CASSSGRTSGASSYNEQFF. The CDR3 DNA is TGTGCCAGCAGCTCGGGTAGGACTAGCGGGGCTAGCTCCTACAATGAGCAGTTCTTC.

The chain combines TRBV18 with TRBJ1-1, with TRBD1 matching over 9 bases. Looked up from germline, CDR1 is KGHSH and CDR2 is LQKENI. The CDR3 is 17 residues long. The J segment lost 3 bases and the V segment lost 2 bases, leaving 10 bases of the junction unmatched. In DNA, the CDR3 is TGTGCCAGCTCACCAGGAGCCCCCGGGACAGGGTACACTGAAGCTTTCTTT. This encodes CASSPGAPGTGYTEAFF.

In its sample, this clone was seen a few times. CDR3 residues: CASSLAPGAAKNIQYF. The DNA for the CDR3 is TGTGCCAGCAGCTTGGCCCCGGGAGCAGCCAAAAACATTCAGTACTTC. This rearrangement joins TRBV5-5 to TRBJ2-4; tentative D call: TRBD2 (6 bases). Germline V gene lookup returns CDR1 SGHKS and CDR2 YYEKEE (reference sequence). Trimming took 0 bases from V and 0 from J, leaving 10 bases between them. This CDR3 has 16 residues.

This clone has a single count. The chain combines TRBV7-9 with TRBJ1-1, with a tentative D call TRBD1 (5 bases). Per germline, CDR1 SEHNR and CDR2 FQNEAQ (reference sequence). This CDR3 comprises 16 residues. Trimming took off 0 bases at V and 5 bases at J, with 16 bases between the two ends. The CDR3 nucleotides are TGTGCCAGCAGCTTAGCTCGGCAGGGTAGCGGAACTGAAGCTTTCTTT. The encoded protein is CASSLARQGSGTEAFF. The full variable domain, rest sourced from reference TRBV7-9 and TRBJ1-1, is DTGVSQNPRHKITKRGQNVTFRCDPISEHNRLYWYRQTLGQGPEFLTYFQNEAQLEKSRLLSDRFSAERPKGSFSTLEIQRTEQGDSAMYLCASSLARQGSGTEAFFGQGTRLTVV.